This entry lists 13 T cell receptor beta chains sequenced from one sample in a study of T-cell reconstitution after alpha-beta-depleted transplantation in children. TCRbeta library preparation incorporated unique molecular identifiers. MiXCR was run by TCRdb on the PCR reads, yielding one entry per CDR3 protein. Among approximately 98,000 distinct CDR3 sequences listed, 5% to 8% were seen once. The material sequenced was PBMCs, mostly from graft donor cells, taken 360 days after TCRalphabeta/CD19-depleted stem cell transplant. These receptors came from a male patient between 2 and 15 years old who had a stem cell transplant for acute lymphoblastic leukemia, so the T cells may come from the graft donor.

This clonotype was seen at least ten times. This chain joins TRBV10-3 and TRBJ2-5, with 9 bases fitting TRBD1. The ends lost 11 bases at V and 4 bases at J; junction bases unmatched: 2. The germline CDR1 and CDR2 sequences are ENHRY and SYGVKD. The CDR3 consists of 11 residues. The CDR3 DNA reads as TGTGCCGGGACAGGGCCAGAGACCCAGTACTTC. Translated, it gives CAGTGPETQYF.

This clonotype has a count of ten or more. The chain employs TRBV5-1 and TRBJ1-1; no reliable D call. V was clipped by 5 bases and J by 7 bases, with 15 bases between them. Germline assignment: CDR1 SGHRS and CDR2 YFSETQ. The CDR3 is 13 residues long. The CDR3 DNA sequence: TGCGCCAGCAGAGACCTAACGGACGGTGAAGCTTTCTTT. It yields the protein CASRDLTDGEAFF.

V and J are TRBV11-1 and TRBJ2-1, with TRBD2 matching 10 bases. CDR3 length: 19 amino acids. Trimming took 6 bases from V and 8 from J; bases not matched to a gene: 22. Germline CDR1 and CDR2: SGHAT and FQDESV (reference sequence). The CDR3 reads CASSREGVRLAGEEYEQFF. DNA of the CDR3: TGTGCCAGCAGTCGCGAGGGGGTAAGGCTAGCGGGAGAGGAATATGAGCAGTTCTTC.

The V call is TRBV20-1, the J call TRBJ2-7; D is undetermined. Germline CDR1 and CDR2: DFQATT and SNEGSKA (reference sequence). This CDR3 is 12 amino acids long. V lost 5 bases, J lost 3 bases, and 11 bases lay in between. CDR3 bases: TGCAGTGCTCCCTTCCTGGGCTACGAGCAGTACTTC. It encodes CSAPFLGYEQYF.

This clonotype was counted many times. The chain couples TRBV4-3 to TRBJ2-1; D call uncertain. CDR3 length: 15 residues. Germline CDR1 LGHNA, CDR2 YSLEER. Deletions cut 0 bases from V and 2 bases from J, with 8 bases between. The CDR3 DNA reads as TGCGCCAGCAGCCAAGACGCGGTCGCCTACAATGAGCAGTTCTTC. Translation gives CASSQDAVAYNEQFF.

This clonotype was found many times. The chain has TRBV27 and TRBJ1-2; weak D call: TRBD1 (6 bases). This CDR3 contains 13 residues. Trimming took 3 bases from V and 8 from J, leaving 13 bases between them. In germline, CDR1 is MNHEY, CDR2 SMNVEV (reference sequence). In nucleotides, the CDR3 is TGTGCCAGCAGTTTGGGGGGCCTGGGGGGCTACACCTTC. Its protein product is CASSLGGLGGYTF.

This clonotype has only a few counts. This sequence joins TRBV5-6 and TRBJ1-2; D is ambiguous. Trimming removed 6 bases at V and 4 bases at J, with 19 bases between. CDR1 is SGHDT, CDR2 YYEEEE, per germline. The CDR3 runs to 15 residues. CDR3 in amino acids: CASKQGNRNLYGYTF. CDR3 coding DNA: TGTGCCAGCAAACAAGGGAATAGAAACCTCTATGGCTACACCTTC.

This clonotype was counted only a few times. The J gene is TRBJ2-1, the V gene TRBV10-3; TRBD2 matches at 14 bases. The junction had 4 bases not matched to a gene; V was cut back by 6 bases and J by 9 bases. The germline V gene has CDR1 ENHRY and CDR2 SYGVKD. CDR3 length: 14 amino acids. CDR3 sequence (DNA): TGTGCCATCAGCGGGACTAGCGGGAGTGGTGAGCAGTTCTTC. Translation: CAISGTSGSGEQFF.

The genes are TRBV6-2 or TRBV6-3 and TRBJ2-7; D possibly uses TRBD1 or TRBD2 (5 bases each). Trimming left V 6 bases short and J 3 bases short, with 9 bases between. From germline, CDR1 is MNHEY and CDR2 SVGEGT. The CDR3 has 12 amino acids. CDR3 region: CASSRDGYEQYF. The CDR3 DNA follows: TGTGCCAGCAGCCGGGACGGCTACGAGCAGTACTTC.

The chain employs TRBV7-9 and TRBJ2-3; D could derive from TRBD1 or TRBD2 (6 bases each). V lost 2 bases, J lost 3 bases, and 12 bases lay in between. Per the germline V gene, CDR1 is SEHNR and CDR2 is FQNEAQ (reference sequence). There are 15 residues in the CDR3. The CDR3 region has the DNA TGTGCCAGCAGCTTACTAGCGAGGGGGACAGATACGCAGTATTTT. This codes for CASSLLARGTDTQYF.

This clonotype was observed a few times. The chain recombines TRBV7-9 with TRBJ2-2; the D call may be TRBD1 or TRBD2 (5 bases each). The CDR3 sequence is 12 residues long. CDR1 is SEHNR and CDR2 is FQNEAQ in the germline V gene (reference sequence). V lost 6 bases and J 9 bases, leaving 11 bases between the germline ends. CDR3 nucleotides: TGTGCCAGCAGAGCAGGGAGCCGGGAGCTGTTTTTT. Residues: CASRAGSRELFF.

The V and J genes are TRBV4-2 and TRBJ1-2; TRBD1 aligns across 8 bases. Trimming at V came to 3 bases and at J to 7 bases, leaving 13 bases not matched to a gene. The length of the CDR3 is 16 residues. Germline CDR1 is LGHNA and CDR2 is YNFKEQ. The CDR3 DNA sequence: TGTGCCAGCAGCCAGGCCCTGGACAGGGTAAGGGTTGGCTACACCTTC. Its protein is CASSQALDRVRVGYTF.

There are many counts of this clonotype. This chain links TRBV7-9 with TRBJ2-2, with D possibly matching TRBD1 (6 bases). CDR1 is SEHNR and CDR2 is FQNEAQ in the germline V gene (reference sequence). CDR3 size: 16 residues. Trimming cost V 5 bases and J 7 bases, with 20 bases left between them. The CDR3 bases are TGTGCCAGCAGCGCCTCAACAGGGAGAGGCTTCGGGGAGCTGTTTTTT. Encoded protein: CASSASTGRGFGELFF. Filled out from reference TRBV7-9 and TRBJ2-2, the complete variable domain reads DTGVSQNPRHKITKRGQNVTFRCDPISEHNRLYWYRQTLGQGPEFLTYFQNEAQLEKSRLLSDRFSAERPKGSFSTLEIQRTEQGDSAMYLCASSASTGRGFGELFFGEGSRLTVL.